These 5 T cell receptor beta chains were sequenced from one sample in a study of blood T cell repertoires in COVID-19. TCRdb's table, derived via immunoSEQ multiplex PCR, lists solely in-frame clones and lacks some. The sample has roughly 69,000 clones, around 80% seen once. Sequencing was carried out using peripheral blood. Every receptor here comes from a man aged 55-75 years with COVID-19, enrolled during active disease.

Written as DNA, the CDR3 is TGTGCCAGTAGTCGACAGGGGGGAGCCGGGGCCAACGTCCTGACTTTC. Translated: CASSRQGGAGANVLTF. The V gene is TRBV19, the J gene TRBJ2-6; 9 nucleotides align to TRBD1. Germline trimming cut 5 bases from V and 4 bases from J; bases unmatched to any gene: 6. Germline V lookup: CDR1 LNHDA, CDR2 SQIVND (reference sequence). This CDR3 has 16 residues. Filled out from reference TRBV19 and TRBJ2-6, the complete variable domain reads DGGITQSPKYLFRKEGQNVTLSCEQNLNHDAMYWYRQDPGQGLRLIYYSQIVNDFQKGDIAEGYSVSREKKESFPLTVTSAQKNPTAFYLCASSRQGGAGANVLTFGAGSRLTVL.

The chain links TRBV7-9 to TRBJ2-3, with D perhaps matching TRBD1 (5 bases). In germline, CDR1 is SEHNR, CDR2 FQNEAQ (reference sequence). This CDR3 comprises 14 residues. The V end was cut by 5 bases, the J end by 2 bases, with 11 bases between. The CDR3 DNA follows: TGTGCCAGCAGCCTCGGACAAGCCACAGATACGCAGTATTTT. This sequence encodes CASSLGQATDTQYF.

J is TRBJ2-6 and V is TRBV6-5; D is unclear. The CDR3 extends over 14 amino acids. V lost 4 bases to trimming and J lost 0 bases, with 4 bases between them. Germline V lookup: CDR1 MNHEY, CDR2 SVGAGI. The CDR3 sequence is CASSSGSGANVLTF. The DNA of the CDR3 is TGTGCCAGCAGTTCGGGCTCTGGGGCCAACGTCCTGACTTTC.

The J gene is TRBJ1-1, the V gene TRBV9, with 7 bases matching TRBD1. Germline lookup yields CDR1 SGDLS and CDR2 YYNGEE. With V trimmed by 0 bases and J by 5 bases, 10 bases remained unmatched. This CDR3 has 16 residues. CDR3 sequence reads: CASSVGPRQGWTEAFF. CDR3 nucleotides: TGTGCCAGCAGCGTAGGACCTAGACAGGGTTGGACTGAAGCTTTCTTT.

V is TRBV18 and J is TRBJ1-1, with TRBD1 as a possible D gene (6 bases). In germline, CDR1 is KGHSH, CDR2 LQKENI. V was trimmed by 6 bases and J by 11 bases, leaving 19 bases between them. This CDR3 has 13 amino acids. DNA of the CDR3: TGTGCCAGCTCGTCTGGGGGGGCTGAGACGGCTTTCTTT. It codes for CASSSGGAETAFF.